Sequencing of this T cell receptor beta chain was carried out in a study of post-analysis software for immune sequencing data. Study at large: The patients showed relapsing-remitting, secondary progressive and progressive-relapsing multiple sclerosis courses. Study results and caveats: Controls significantly exceeded multiple sclerosis patients in normalized Chao1 diversity. Roughly five TRBV segments appeared more often in patients than in controls, and TRBV5-6, TRBV5-1 and TRBV20-1 were among these.

Unique molecular identifiers featured in each of the TCR beta cDNA libraries. MiXCR, applied by TCRdb to the PCR reads, yields one record per CDR3 protein. The data show approximately 770,000 distinct CDR3 sequences, approximately 44% seen once. With 6 bases clipped from V and 5 bases from J, the junction kept 14 bases outside the gene matches. CDR1 is DFQATT, CDR2 SNEGSKA, per germline (reference sequence). CDR3 length equals 15 residues. This clonotype occurred many times. What it binds is not known. The genes are TRBV20-1 and TRBJ2-5; 8 positions match TRBD2. The sequence came from a girl aged 5 to 17 with multiple sclerosis. Sequencing was carried out using blood. CDR3 nucleotide sequence: TGCAGTGCCTATCCGGGACTCTTAGCGGGGGAGACCCAGTACTTC. It translates to CSAYPGLLAGETQYF.